The clone carrying this T cell receptor beta chain was found a few times. Only in-frame clones appear in the TCRdb table, and some are missing; sequencing was by immunoSEQ multiplex PCR. The data hold about 42,000 clones, with roughly 93% observed a single time. This specimen belongs to a study of blood T cell repertoires in COVID-19. Study at large: PBMCs, B-cell-depleted T cells, or T cells were the source of the cDNA or gDNA that made up the material.

Material for sequencing was peripheral blood. This TCR derives from a man over 45 with active COVID-19.

The chain's CDR3 is CASSHGTRMSYTF. The CDR3 DNA sequence: TGTGCCAGCAGCCACGGGACAAGGATGTCCTACACCTTC. This chain uses TRBV3-1 (or the pseudogene TRBV3-2) with TRBJ1-2; TRBD1 might be the D (6 bases). V shed 3 bases and J shed 10 bases, with 15 bases lying between them. This CDR3 spans 13 amino acids. The germline V gene has CDR1 LGHDT and CDR2 YNNKEL (reference sequence).